The rows below give T cell receptor beta chains drawn from one sample of a study of memory CD8 T cells in hepatitis C reinfection. The assay was immunoSEQ multiplex PCR, and TCRdb's table has in-frame clones only and misses some. The table has over 35,000 clones, roughly 90% seen once. Material for sequencing was naive CD8+ T cells sorted from blood. These receptor sequences come from a man younger than 30 with hepatitis C virus infection. CDR3s include the opening cysteine and the closing phenylalanine or tryptophan. The D gene is left open where the match is weak. Clone size is given for some rows only: seen once, a few or many times, or a class if the clone is expanded.

>TRBJ2-7|.|TRBV28|.
CASKGPEQYF
TGTGCCAGCAAGGGGCCCGAGCAGTACTTC
>TRBJ2-2|.|TRBV6-5|.
CASSLNTGELFF
TGTGCCAGCAGCCTGAACACCGGGGAGCTGTTTTTT
>TRBJ1-6|.|TRBV5-1|TRBD1
CASSSQGAGNSPLHF
TGCGCCAGCAGCTCTCAGGGGGCAGGTAATTCACCCCTCCACTTT
>TRBJ2-7|.|TRBV5-1|TRBD2
CASSPGLAGTYEQYF
TGCGCCAGCAGCCCAGGACTAGCGGGAACCTACGAGCAGTACTTC
>TRBJ2-1|.|TRBV5-4|.
CASSLDPPRRAREQFF
TGTGCCAGCAGCTTGGACCCCCCACGGCGAGCGAGGGAGCAGTTCTTC
>TRBJ2-7|.|TRBV2|TRBD1
CASSEAVPGQGHEQYF
TGTGCCAGCAGTGAAGCGGTCCCGGGACAGGGCCACGAGCAGTACTTC
>TRBJ2-1|.|TRBV5-1|TRBD2
CASSLGVRDRVTASGRTPYNEQFF
TGCGCCAGCAGCTTGGGGGTACGGGACAGGGTAACGGCTAGCGGGAGGACCCCCTACAATGAGCAGTTCTTC
>TRBJ2-1|.|TRBV29-1|TRBD2
CSVEGSRGGVDYNEQFF
TGCAGCGTTGAAGGTTCGCGCGGGGGGGTCGATTACAATGAGCAGTTCTTC
>TRBJ1-3|.|TRBV29-1|.
CSAGSSTGNTIYF
TGCAGCGCTGGGAGCAGTACAGGAAACACCATATATTTT
>TRBJ2-1|.|TRBV5-4|TRBD1
CASSRAGQERGGQFF
TGTGCCAGCAGCCGGGCGGGACAGGAGAGGGGAGGGCAGTTCTTC
>TRBJ2-1|.|TRBV6-6|TRBD2
CASTTSGSYNEQFF
TGTGCCAGCACCACTAGCGGCTCCTACAATGAGCAGTTCTTC
>TRBJ2-1|.|TRBV27|TRBD2
CASSLGPGGPQFF
TGTGCCAGCAGTTTAGGTCCGGGAGGGCCCCAGTTCTTC
>TRBJ1-4|.|TRBV9|.
CASSDGSRGEKLFF
TGTGCCAGCAGCGACGGTAGTCGGGGTGAAAAACTGTTTTTT
>TRBJ2-3|once|TRBV5-6|.
CASSWEGDSDTQYF
TGTGCCAGCAGCTGGGAAGGGGACTCAGATACGCAGTATTTT
>TRBJ1-1|.|TRBV6-1|TRBD1
CASRRDRGQAEAFF
TGTGCCAGCAGGAGGGACAGGGGGCAAGCTGAAGCTTTCTTT
>TRBJ1-1|.|TRBV19|TRBD1
CASRGTGGSTEAFF
TGTGCCAGTAGGGGGACAGGGGGGAGCACTGAAGCTTTCTTT
>TRBJ2-3|.|TRBV7-9|.
CASSTSTDTQYF
TGTGCCAGCAGCACTAGCACAGATACGCAGTATTTT
>TRBJ2-3|.|TRBV5-1|.
CASSSIGLPQDTQYF
TGCGCCAGCAGCTCTATCGGACTGCCCCAAGATACGCAGTATTTT